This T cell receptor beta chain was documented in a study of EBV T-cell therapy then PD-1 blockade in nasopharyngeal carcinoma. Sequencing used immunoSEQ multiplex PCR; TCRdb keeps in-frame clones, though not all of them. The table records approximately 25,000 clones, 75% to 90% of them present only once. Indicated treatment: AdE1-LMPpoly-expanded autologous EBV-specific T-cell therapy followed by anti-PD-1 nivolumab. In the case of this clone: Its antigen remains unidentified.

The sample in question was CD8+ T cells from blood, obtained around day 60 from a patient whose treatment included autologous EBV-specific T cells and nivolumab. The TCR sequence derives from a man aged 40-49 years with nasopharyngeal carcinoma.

In nucleotides, the CDR3 is TGTGCCACCAGCAGAGAGGACAGGGCAGGGGAAAAACTGTTTTTT. As protein: CATSREDRAGEKLFF. V and J are TRBV15 and TRBJ1-4, with 8 bases identical to TRBD1. CDR3 length: 15 residues. V was pared by 0 bases and J by 8 bases, with 5 bases of the junction left unmatched. The germline CDR1 and CDR2 sequences are LNHNV and YYDKDF (reference sequence). The full variable domain, rest sourced from reference TRBV15 and TRBJ1-4, is DAMVIQNPRYQVTQFGKPVTLSCSQTLNHNVMYWYQQKSSQAPKLLFHYYDKDFNNEADTPDNFQSRRPNTSFCFLDIRSPGLGDTAMYLCATSREDRAGEKLFFGSGTQLSVL.